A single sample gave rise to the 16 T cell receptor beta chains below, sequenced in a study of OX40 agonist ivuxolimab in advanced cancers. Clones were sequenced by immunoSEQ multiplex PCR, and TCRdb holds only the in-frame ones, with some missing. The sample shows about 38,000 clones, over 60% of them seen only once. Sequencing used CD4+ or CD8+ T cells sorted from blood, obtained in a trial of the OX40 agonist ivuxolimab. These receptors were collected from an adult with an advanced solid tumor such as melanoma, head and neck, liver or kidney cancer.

CDR3 loop: CASSQSGVSEAFF. In nucleotides, the CDR3 is TGTGCCAGCAGCCAATCGGGGGTATCTGAAGCTTTCTTT. The chain links TRBV14 to TRBJ1-1, with D maybe TRBD1 (5 bases). The CDR3 is made up of 13 amino acids. Trimming stripped 2 bases from V and 6 bases from J, with 10 bases between. Germline-derived CDR1 and CDR2 are SGHDN and FVKESK.

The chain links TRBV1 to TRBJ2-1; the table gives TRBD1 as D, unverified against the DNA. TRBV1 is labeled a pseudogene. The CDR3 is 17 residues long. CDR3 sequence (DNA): TGCACCAGCTTCCATGGGGACAGGGTAAATACCTACAATGAGCAGTTCTTC. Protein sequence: CTSFHGDRVNTYNEQFF.

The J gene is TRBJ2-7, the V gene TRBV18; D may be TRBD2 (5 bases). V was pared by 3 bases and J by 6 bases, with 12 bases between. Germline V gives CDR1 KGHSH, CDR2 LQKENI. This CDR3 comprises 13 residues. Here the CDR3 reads CASSPSGNSEQYF. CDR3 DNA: TGTGCCAGCTCACCTTCCGGGAACTCCGAGCAGTACTTC. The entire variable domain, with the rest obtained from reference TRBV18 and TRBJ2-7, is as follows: NAGVMQNPRHLVRRRGQEARLRCSPMKGHSHVYWYRQLPEEGLKFMVYLQKENIIDESGMPKERFSAEFPKEGPSILRIQQVVRGDSAAYFCASSPSGNSEQYFGPGTRLTVT.

The CDR3 protein is CASSIEGLVLEQFF. The CDR3 DNA reads TGTGCCAGTAGTATCGAGGGGTTAGTTCTTGAGCAGTTCTTC. The chain joins TRBV19 to TRBJ2-1; D is perhaps TRBD1 or TRBD2 (5 bases each). Germline CDR1 and CDR2: LNHDA and SQIVND (reference sequence). The germline V and J ends were trimmed by 3 bases and 9 bases, with 15 bases remaining between them. This CDR3 is built from 14 residues. Full variable domain (remainder filled in from reference TRBV19 and TRBJ2-1): DGGITQSPKYLFRKEGQNVTLSCEQNLNHDAMYWYRQDPGQGLRLIYYSQIVNDFQKGDIAEGYSVSREKKESFPLTVTSAQKNPTAFYLCASSIEGLVLEQFFGPGTRLTVL.

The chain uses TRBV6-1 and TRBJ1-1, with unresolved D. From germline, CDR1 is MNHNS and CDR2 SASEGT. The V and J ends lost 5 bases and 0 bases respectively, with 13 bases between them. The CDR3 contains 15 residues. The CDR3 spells CASSMGSIMNTEAFF. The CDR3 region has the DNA TGTGCCAGCAGTATGGGCAGCATAATGAACACTGAAGCTTTCTTT.

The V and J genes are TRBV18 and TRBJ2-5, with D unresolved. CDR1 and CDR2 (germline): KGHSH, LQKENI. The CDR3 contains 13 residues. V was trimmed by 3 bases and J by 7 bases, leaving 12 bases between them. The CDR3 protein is CASSPHSLGTQYF. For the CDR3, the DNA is TGTGCCAGCTCACCGCACTCCTTGGGGACCCAGTACTTC. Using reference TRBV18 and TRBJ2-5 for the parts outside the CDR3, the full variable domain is NAGVMQNPRHLVRRRGQEARLRCSPMKGHSHVYWYRQLPEEGLKFMVYLQKENIIDESGMPKERFSAEFPKEGPSILRIQQVVRGDSAAYFCASSPHSLGTQYFGPGTRLLVL.

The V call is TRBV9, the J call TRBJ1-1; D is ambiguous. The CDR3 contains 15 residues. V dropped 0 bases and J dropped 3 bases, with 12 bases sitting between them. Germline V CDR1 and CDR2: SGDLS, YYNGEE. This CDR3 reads CASSVDPGLDTEAFF. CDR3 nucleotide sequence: TGTGCCAGCAGCGTAGACCCTGGACTCGACACTGAAGCTTTCTTT.

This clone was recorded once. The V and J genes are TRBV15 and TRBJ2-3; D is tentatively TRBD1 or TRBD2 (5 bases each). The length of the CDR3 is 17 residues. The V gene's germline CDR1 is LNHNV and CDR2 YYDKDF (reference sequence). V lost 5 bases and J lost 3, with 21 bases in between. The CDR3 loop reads CATSSQSEGLGTDTQYF. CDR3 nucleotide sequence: TGTGCCACCAGCTCCCAGTCAGAGGGGCTGGGGACAGATACGCAGTATTTT.

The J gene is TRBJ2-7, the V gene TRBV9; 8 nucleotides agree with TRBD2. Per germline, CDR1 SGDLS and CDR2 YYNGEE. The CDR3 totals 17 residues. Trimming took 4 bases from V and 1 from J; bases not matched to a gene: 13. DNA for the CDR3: TGTGCCAGCAGCTTAGAACCCCCACGGGGGGGGTCCTACGAGCAGTACTTC. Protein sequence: CASSLEPPRGGSYEQYF.

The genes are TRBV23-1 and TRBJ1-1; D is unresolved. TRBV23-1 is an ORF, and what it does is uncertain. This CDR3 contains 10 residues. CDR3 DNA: TGCGCTGAGGGGAACACTGAAGCTTTCTTT. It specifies CAEGNTEAFF.

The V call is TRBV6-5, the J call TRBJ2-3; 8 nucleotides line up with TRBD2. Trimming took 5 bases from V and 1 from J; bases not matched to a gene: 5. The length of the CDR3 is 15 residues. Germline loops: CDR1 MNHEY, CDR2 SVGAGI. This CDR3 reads CASSKTSARTDTQYF. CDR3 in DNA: TGTGCCAGCAGTAAGACTAGCGCTCGCACAGATACGCAGTATTTT.

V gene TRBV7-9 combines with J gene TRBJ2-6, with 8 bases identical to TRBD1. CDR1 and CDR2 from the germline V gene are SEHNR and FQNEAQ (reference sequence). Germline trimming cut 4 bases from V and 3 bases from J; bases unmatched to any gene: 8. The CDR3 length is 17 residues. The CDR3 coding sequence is TGTGCCAGCAGCTCGGACAGGGTAGGGTATGGGGCCAACGTCCTGACTTTC. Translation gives CASSSDRVGYGANVLTF. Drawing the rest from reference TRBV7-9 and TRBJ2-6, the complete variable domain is DTGVSQNPRHKITKRGQNVTFRCDPISEHNRLYWYRQTLGQGPEFLTYFQNEAQLEKSRLLSDRFSAERPKGSFSTLEIQRTEQGDSAMYLCASSSDRVGYGANVLTFGAGSRLTVL.

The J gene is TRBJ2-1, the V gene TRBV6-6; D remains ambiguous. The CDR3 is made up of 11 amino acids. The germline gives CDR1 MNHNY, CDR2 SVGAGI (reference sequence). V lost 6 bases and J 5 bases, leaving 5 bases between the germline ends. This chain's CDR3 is CASRADNEQFF. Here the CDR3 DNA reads TGTGCCAGCAGGGCCGACAATGAGCAGTTCTTC.

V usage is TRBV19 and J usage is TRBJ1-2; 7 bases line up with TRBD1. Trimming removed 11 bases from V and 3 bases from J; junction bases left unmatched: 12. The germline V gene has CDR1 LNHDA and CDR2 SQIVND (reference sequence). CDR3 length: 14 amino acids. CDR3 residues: CAGRVRGLDYGYTF. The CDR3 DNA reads TGTGCCGGCCGCGTTAGGGGGCTCGACTATGGCTACACCTTC.

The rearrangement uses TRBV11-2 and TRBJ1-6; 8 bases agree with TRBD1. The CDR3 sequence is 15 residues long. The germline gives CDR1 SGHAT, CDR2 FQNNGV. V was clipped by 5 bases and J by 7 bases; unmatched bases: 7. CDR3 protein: CASSSRQGRNSPLHF. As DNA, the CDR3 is TGTGCCAGCAGCAGCCGACAGGGGAGGAATTCACCCCTCCACTTT.

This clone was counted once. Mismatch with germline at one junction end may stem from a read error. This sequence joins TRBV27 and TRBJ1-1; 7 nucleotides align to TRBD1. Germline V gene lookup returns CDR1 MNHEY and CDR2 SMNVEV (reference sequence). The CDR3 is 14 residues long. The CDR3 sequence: CASSLSGTVYVAFF. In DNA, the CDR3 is TGTGCCAGCAGCTTATCCGGGACAGTGTACGTTGCTTTCTTT.